This entry lists 4 T cell receptor beta chains sequenced from one sample in a study of T-cell memory formation after mild COVID-19. TCRdb ran MiXCR on the 5' RACE reads and lists one entry per CDR3 protein. The top ten clones hold roughly 21% of a sample with more than 300,000 distinct CDR3 sequences, 14% of them seen once. The source material was PBMCs or a T cell subset sorted from them (not recorded which). Receptors originate from a man aged 18 to 30 who had mild COVID-19 (a few samples of this study predate the infection). Cell type and time point are not known.

The chain recombines TRBV5-1 with TRBJ2-3, with D unclear. Germline CDR1 and CDR2: SGHRS and YFSETQ. Trimming removed 4 bases from V and 6 bases from J, with 15 bases in between. The CDR3 totals 14 residues. The CDR3 here is CASSPGRWIDTQYF. The CDR3 region has the DNA TGCGCCAGCAGCCCTGGGCGGTGGATCGATACGCAGTATTTT.

There are a few counts of this clonotype. This chain joins TRBV20-1 and TRBJ1-3; no firm D call. This CDR3 has 15 amino acids. Trimming removed 1 base from V and 0 bases from J, with 10 bases in between. Looked up from germline, CDR1 is DFQATT and CDR2 is SNEGSKA (reference sequence). CDR3 residues: CSARGPWVSGNTIYF. CDR3 DNA sequence: TGCAGTGCTAGAGGCCCTTGGGTCTCTGGAAACACCATATATTTT.

This clonotype has at least ten counts. V gene TRBV18 combines with J gene TRBJ1-3, with D hard to call. The germline V gene has CDR1 KGHSH and CDR2 LQKENI. The V end lost 3 bases, the J end lost 0 bases, and 12 bases lay between the germline ends. The CDR3 has 16 residues. CDR3 nucleotide sequence: TGTGCCAGCTCACCTTCGCAGGTCAGCTCTGGAAACACCATATATTTT. It translates to CASSPSQVSSGNTIYF.

This clonotype was detected a few times. The V gene is TRBV6-1, the J gene TRBJ2-5, with a weak D call TRBD1 (6 bases). CDR1 and CDR2 (germline): MNHNS, SASEGT. Trimming took off 6 bases at V and 1 base at J, with 12 bases between the two ends. The length of the CDR3 is 14 residues. CDR3 in DNA: TGTGCCAGCAGGTCCGACAGGATCCAAGAGACCCAGTACTTC. This codes for CASRSDRIQETQYF.